The 31 T cell receptor beta chains below come from one sample, sequenced in a study of blood T cells in healthy people across ages (dated by TCRdb to 2014 to 2015). Library preparation employed 5' RACE. The sequencer was an Illumina HiSeq 2500. A second PCR of about 7 to 12 cycles was run with a J-beta primer mix and a sample-barcoded 5' primer. The public reads were quality trimmed at Q25 with fastp and then assembled into clones with MiXCR by TCRdb, keeping productive beta chains. Each entry merges the rows of one CDR3 protein and shows their most common DNA and genes. This sample is represented by roughly 650,000 distinct CDR3 sequences; 32% of them were singletons. Approximately 15% of the sample goes to the ten largest clones. Sequencing was done on a sample of blood. The receptors derive from an elderly woman in good health. Donor details come from another sample of the same person, matched by shared clones.

The V and J genes are TRBV6-5 and TRBJ1-1, with TRBD1 identical over 12 bases. The CDR3 sequence is 18 residues long. CDR1 MNHEY and CDR2 SVGAGI come from the germline V gene. V lost 4 bases, J lost 1 base, and 10 bases stayed unmatched. The CDR3 DNA reads as TGTGCCAGCAGTTCGGTTCCGGGACAGGGGGCAAGGAACACTGAAGCTTTCTTT. It translates to CASSSVPGQGARNTEAFF.

This clonotype was counted many times. The chain uses TRBV20-1 and TRBJ2-3; D gene uncertain. Per the germline V gene, CDR1 is DFQATT and CDR2 is SNEGSKA (reference sequence). The length of the CDR3 is 15 residues. The germline V and J ends were trimmed by 4 bases and 1 base, with 15 bases remaining between them. The CDR3 loop is CSANSDSIGTDTQYF. CDR3 nucleotides: TGCAGTGCTAACTCTGACTCGATAGGCACAGATACGCAGTATTTT.

This clonotype was seen many times. The V gene is TRBV20-1, the J gene TRBJ1-2; D may be TRBD1 (5 bases). Trimming pared 0 bases from V and 7 bases from J, leaving 12 bases between. The CDR3 length is 13 residues. Per the germline V gene, CDR1 is DFQATT and CDR2 is SNEGSKA (reference sequence). In DNA, the CDR3 is TGCAGTGCTAGAGAGGGGGGTTTAGGTGGCTACACCTTC. The encoded protein is CSAREGGLGGYTF.

The CDR3: CASSMGLAGEIDEQYF. Written as DNA, the CDR3 is TGTGCCAGCAGCATGGGACTAGCGGGGGAGATAGACGAGCAGTACTTC. This rearrangement joins TRBV7-2 to TRBJ2-4, with 14 bases identical to TRBD2. The DNA end is more similar to TRBJ2-7, so the J call may be wrong. Germline V gene sequence: CDR1 SGHTA, CDR2 FQGNSA. There are 16 residues in the CDR3.

This clonotype was seen a handful of times. The gene calls are TRBV12-5 and TRBJ2-1; D is undetermined. Trimming left V 7 bases short and J 10 bases short, with 17 bases between. The length of the CDR3 is 13 residues. CDR1 and CDR2 (germline): LGHNT, FRNRAP. CDR3 DNA sequence: TGTGCTAGTGCAAGGGCCCTATCCTACGAGCAGTTCTTC. Translation: CASARALSYEQFF.

As for this clonotype: At one of its ends the junction is not consistent with the germline gene, which may arise from a read error. The gene calls are TRBV18 and TRBJ1-4; D not certain. Germline-derived CDR1 and CDR2 are KGHSH and LQKENI. This CDR3 has 16 amino acids. CDR3 coding DNA: TGTGCCAGCTCAAACCTTCTTCCCGGTACCAATGAAAAACGGTTTTTT. Protein: CASSNLLPGTNEKRFF. Based on the CDR3 plus reference TRBV18 and TRBJ1-4, the full variable domain is NAGVMQNPRHLVRRRGQEARLRCSPMKGHSHVYWYRQLPEEGLKFMVYLQKENIIDESGMPKERFSAEFPKEGPSILRIQQVVRGDSAAYFCASSNLLPGTNEKRFFGSGTQLSVL.

This clonotype was detected many times. The chain carries TRBV5-5 and TRBJ2-5, with a tentative D call TRBD2 (5 bases). From germline, CDR1 is SGHKS and CDR2 YYEKEE (reference sequence). The CDR3 length is 15 residues. Trimming removed 0 bases at V and 5 bases at J, with 14 bases between. This chain's CDR3 is CASSLVEGLGETQYF. In DNA, the CDR3 is TGTGCCAGCAGCTTGGTCGAGGGATTGGGGGAGACCCAGTACTTC.

A note on this clonotype: A much larger clone lies a single base off, so this may be a read error. The chain links TRBV10-3 to TRBJ1-5; 7 nucleotides align to TRBD1. The CDR3 has 13 amino acids. CDR1 is ENHRY, CDR2 SYGVKD, per germline. With V trimmed by 10 bases and J by 3 bases, 6 bases remained unmatched. CDR3 residues: CATQGGHNQPQHF. CDR3 DNA sequence: TGTGCCACGCAGGGGGGGCACAATCAGCCCCAGCATTTT.

The rearrangement links TRBV5-1 to TRBJ2-5; tentatively, D is TRBD1 (5 bases). Germline lookup yields CDR1 SGHRS and CDR2 YFSETQ. The CDR3 spans 14 residues. V was clipped by 5 bases and J by 0 bases, with 11 bases between them. The CDR3 loop reads CASRKDSNQETQYF. CDR3 in DNA: TGCGCCAGCAGAAAAGACAGTAACCAAGAGACCCAGTACTTC.

This clonotype was counted a few times. The V call is TRBV2, the J call TRBJ1-3; D uncertain. Germline assignment: CDR1 SNHLY and CDR2 FYNNEI. Trimming cost V 6 bases and J 2 bases, with 14 bases left between them. CDR3 length equals 15 residues. This CDR3 is CASSPTIVTGNTIYF. CDR3 coding DNA: TGTGCCAGCAGCCCCACCATTGTAACTGGAAACACCATATATTTT.

The chain uses TRBV27 and TRBJ2-5; the match to TRBD1 covers 9 bases. The length of the CDR3 is 15 residues. Germline CDR1 MNHEY, CDR2 SMNVEV (reference sequence). With V trimmed by 7 bases and J by 4 bases, 10 bases remained unmatched. The CDR3 DNA follows: TGTGCCAGCATCCCGGGACAGGGTAGGACAGAGACCCAGTACTTC. This sequence encodes CASIPGQGRTETQYF.

The rearrangement joins TRBV11-2 to TRBJ2-1, with 10 bases matching TRBD2. Germline V gives CDR1 SGHAT, CDR2 FQNNGV. With 3 bases clipped from V and 7 bases from J, the junction kept 6 bases outside the gene matches. This CDR3 spans 15 amino acids. As DNA, the CDR3 is TGTGCCAGCAGCTTTATGAGCGGGGGGGCGAATGAGCAGTTCTTC. Translation gives CASSFMSGGANEQFF.

This clonotype was seen just once. This chain connects TRBV30 to TRBJ2-7, with TRBD1 identical over 7 bases. In germline, CDR1 is GTSNPN, CDR2 SVGIG (reference sequence). This CDR3 contains 14 residues. With 3 bases clipped from V and 2 bases from J, the junction kept 7 bases outside the gene matches. In DNA form, the CDR3 reads TGTGCCTGGAGAGGCGGACAGGCAGCCTACGAGCAGTACTTC. It specifies CAWRGGQAAYEQYF.

For this clonotype: A much bigger clone sits one base away, suggesting this may be a read error. This rearrangement joins TRBV3-1 to TRBJ2-5, with 9 bases aligning to TRBD2. The DNA end is more similar to TRBJ2-7, so the J call may be wrong. The CDR3 sequence is 15 residues long. The germline V gene has CDR1 LGHDT and CDR2 YNNKEL (reference sequence). CDR3 in amino acids: CASSQERGGHYEQYF. CDR3 DNA sequence: TGTGCCAGCAGCCAAGAGCGGGGGGGGCACTACGAGCAGTACTTC.

The chain has TRBV7-2 and TRBJ2-3; 10 positions agree with TRBD2. The CDR3 covers 13 residues. V lost 8 bases, J lost 5 bases, and 4 bases stayed unmatched. Germline V gene lookup returns CDR1 SGHTA and CDR2 FQGNSA. The CDR3 coding sequence is TGTGCCAGCTTAAAGCGGGAGGGAGATACGCAGTATTTT. This sequence encodes CASLKREGDTQYF.

This clonotype appeared many times. This chain joins TRBV20-1 and TRBJ2-5; 9 bases line up with TRBD2. CDR1 is DFQATT and CDR2 is SNEGSKA in the germline V gene (reference sequence). The CDR3 totals 15 residues. J gave up 2 bases and V 3 bases, and 7 bases lay outside the gene matches. The CDR3 coding sequence is TGCAGTGCTAGTGACGCGGGGGGGATACAAGAGACCCAGTACTTC. Its translation is CSASDAGGIQETQYF.

This clonotype was detected ten times or more. This chain uses TRBV3-1 with TRBJ2-5; 10 bases line up with TRBD2. Germline V gene lookup returns CDR1 LGHDT and CDR2 YNNKEL (reference sequence). Trimming at V came to 2 bases and at J to 4 bases, leaving 4 bases not matched to a gene. The CDR3 contains 15 residues. The CDR3 nucleotides read TGTGCCAGCAGCCAAAGCGGGGGGGCCGCAGAGACCCAGTACTTC. Protein sequence: CASSQSGGAAETQYF.

This clonotype was picked up many times. The rearrangement uses TRBV28 and TRBJ2-7, with D possibly called TRBD1 or TRBD2 (6 bases each). V lost 3 bases to trimming and J lost 3 bases, with 12 bases between them. This CDR3 is 14 amino acids long. CDR1 MDHEN and CDR2 SYDVKM come from the germline V gene. CDR3 amino acids: CASSFGGRFYEQYF. The CDR3 bases are TGTGCCAGCAGTTTCGGGGGCCGATTCTACGAGCAGTACTTC. The whole variable domain, remainder taken from reference TRBV28 and TRBJ2-7, is DVKVTQSSRYLVKRTGEKVFLECVQDMDHENMFWYRQDPGLGLRLIYFSYDVKMKEKGDIPEGYSVSREKKERFSLILESASTNQTSMYLCASSFGGRFYEQYFGPGTRLTVT.

This rearrangement joins TRBV12-3 or TRBV12-4 to TRBJ2-3; D remains unclear. The length of the CDR3 is 15 residues. Trimming shortened V by 3 bases and J by 3 bases, and 13 bases separated the two germline ends. CDR3 coding DNA: TGTGCCAGCAGTTTCAGAGGAGTGCAAACAGATACGCAGTATTTT. Translation: CASSFRGVQTDTQYF.

This clonotype appeared a few times. The V call is TRBV6-1, the J call TRBJ2-7; 9 nucleotides agree with TRBD2. With 2 bases clipped from V and 4 bases from J, the junction kept 15 bases outside the gene matches. This CDR3 region has 18 residues. The germline CDR1 and CDR2 sequences are MNHNS and SASEGT. The CDR3 region has the DNA TGTGCCAGCAGTGAAAATTTTTCAGCGGGAGGTGGGAAATACGAGCAGTACTTC. Encoded protein: CASSENFSAGGGKYEQYF.

At least ten counts were recorded for this clonotype. The V gene is TRBV6-6, the J gene TRBJ2-5, with 7 bases aligning to TRBD2. Germline CDR1 reads MNHNY; CDR2 reads SVGAGI (reference sequence). CDR3 length: 12 amino acids. CDR3 residues: CAARSGVITQYF. CDR3 DNA sequence: TGTGCTGCAAGGAGCGGGGTTATCACCCAGTACTTC.

There are many counts of this clonotype. The rearrangement links TRBV18 to TRBJ2-4; D gene unclear. V gave up 6 bases and J gave up 8 bases, with 11 bases separating them. CDR1 KGHSH and CDR2 LQKENI come from the germline V gene. The CDR3 covers 12 residues. This chain's CDR3 is CASSATVDIQYF. CDR3 sequence (DNA): TGTGCCAGCTCCGCCACAGTGGACATTCAGTACTTC.

This clonotype appeared many times. This sequence joins TRBV9 and TRBJ2-1, with TRBD1 identical over 11 bases. The CDR3 extends over 16 amino acids. Germline V lookup: CDR1 SGDLS, CDR2 YYNGEE. After removal of 3 bases from V and 7 bases from J, the junction contained 9 bases not matched to a gene. CDR3 loop: CASSEELGTGGNEQFF. The CDR3 DNA sequence: TGTGCCAGCAGCGAGGAGCTAGGGACAGGGGGGAATGAGCAGTTCTTC.

This clonotype was seen a handful of times. The genes are TRBV7-9 and TRBJ2-3, with TRBD2 matching 9 bases. The CDR3 is 17 amino acids. CDR1 is SEHNR and CDR2 is FQNEAQ in the germline V gene (reference sequence). Trimming cost V 3 bases and J 5 bases; bases outside gene matches: 12. The DNA of the CDR3 is TGTGCCAGCAGCTTTGGGTCGACTAGCGGCGGATTAGATACGCAGTATTTT. This codes for CASSFGSTSGGLDTQYF.

This CDR3 reads CASSLGTSFGQETQYF. CDR3 nucleotide sequence: TGTGCCAGCAGCCTTGGGACTAGCTTCGGGCAGGAGACCCAGTACTTC. This sequence joins TRBV7-6 and TRBJ2-7; 9 bases fit TRBD2. TRBJ2-5 matches the DNA end more closely, so the J call is doubtful. CDR3 size: 16 residues. In germline, CDR1 is SGHVS, CDR2 FNYEAQ.

This clonotype was observed at least ten times. This chain uses TRBV7-9 with TRBJ1-2, with unresolved D. Trimming took off 7 bases at V and 6 bases at J, with 27 bases between the two ends. Per germline, CDR1 SEHNR and CDR2 FQNEAQ (reference sequence). CDR3 length equals 17 residues. This CDR3 is CASNPSGGRGSPDGYTF. CDR3 nucleotide sequence: TGTGCCAGCAACCCATCCGGCGGCCGGGGTAGTCCTGATGGCTACACCTTC.

Notes on this clonotype: Given a much more abundant clone one base away, this may be a read error. The V call is TRBV20-1, the J call TRBJ1-1; 7 positions agree with TRBD1. The J segment lost 6 bases and the V segment lost 3 bases, leaving 4 bases of the junction unmatched. Germline loops: CDR1 DFQATT, CDR2 SNEGSKA (reference sequence). CDR3 length: 12 residues. The CDR3: CSASRRGAEAFF. CDR3 bases: TGCAGTGCTAGCCGCAGGGGGGCTGAAGCTTTCTTT.

This clonotype was found many times. The chain combines TRBV30 with TRBJ2-7; 10 positions match TRBD2. The CDR3 runs 16 residues. Losses at the gene ends were 0 bases for V and 2 bases for J; bases not matched to a gene: 7. Germline V gene data show CDR1 as GTSNPN and CDR2 as SVGIG (reference sequence). CDR3 in amino acids: CAWSVTRLAGTYEQYF. DNA for the CDR3: TGTGCCTGGAGTGTTACTAGACTAGCGGGTACCTACGAGCAGTACTTC.

In this sample, this clonotype turned up many times. This sequence joins TRBV7-2 and TRBJ2-3; D remains unclear. Germline CDR1 and CDR2: SGHTA and FQGNSA. The CDR3 consists of 15 residues. V was trimmed by 1 base and J by 0 bases, leaving 8 bases between them. The CDR3 sequence: CASSLVKTSTDTQYF. The CDR3 region has the DNA TGTGCCAGCAGCTTAGTGAAAACTAGCACAGATACGCAGTATTTT.

A note on this clonotype: Since a much larger clone is just one base distant, this may be a read error. The chain uses TRBV28 and TRBJ2-4; D is unresolved. The DNA matches TRBJ2-7 better at its end, which makes the J call doubtful. Germline CDR1 reads MDHEN; CDR2 reads SYDVKM. This CDR3 has 12 residues. The CDR3 DNA is TGTGCCAGCATTCAGTTGATCTACGAGCAGTACTTC. Encoded protein: CASIQLIYEQYF.

In this sample, this clonotype turned up many times. The chain has TRBV7-9 and TRBJ2-5, with 7 bases fitting TRBD1. The CDR3 length is 13 residues. Trimming at V came to 5 bases and at J to 5 bases, leaving 5 bases not matched to a gene. Germline CDR1 reads SEHNR; CDR2 reads FQNEAQ (reference sequence). CDR3 DNA sequence: TGTGCCAGCAGCGATACAGGGGAGGAGACCCAGTACTTC. Amino acid sequence: CASSDTGEETQYF.